The 29 T cell receptor beta chains listed next were all sequenced from one sample in a study of T cell repertoires in ileal Crohn's disease. This table comes from immunoSEQ multiplex PCR, and its TCRdb copy is limited to in-frame clones, with some not included. Of about 1,900 clones in the sample, more than 60% were seen once. The source material was ileal tissue. These receptors all stem from an adult with Crohn's disease.

The rearrangement links TRBV11-2 to TRBJ2-1; 11 nucleotides align to TRBD2. CDR1 and CDR2 (germline): SGHAT, FQNNGV. This CDR3 region has 17 residues. J was trimmed by 8 bases and V by 0 bases; bases with no gene match: 9. The CDR3 loop is CASSLDLAGGRRHEQFF. The CDR3, as DNA: TGTGCCAGCAGCTTAGATCTAGCGGGGGGTCGAAGGCATGAGCAGTTCTTC. Full variable domain (rest looked up from reference TRBV11-2 and TRBJ2-1): EAGVAQSPRYKIIEKRQSVAFWCNPISGHATLYWYQQILGQGPKLLIQFQNNGVVDDSQLPKDRFSAERLKGVDSTLKIQPAKLEDSAVYLCASSLDLAGGRRHEQFFGPGTRLTVL.

The CDR3 nucleotides are TGTGCCAGTGAGAACAGGGCCTGGAAAACTGAAGCTTTCTTT. The encoded protein is CASENRAWKTEAFF. The genes are TRBV19 and TRBJ1-1; a weak D match, TRBD1 (6 bases). V shed 8 bases and J shed 5 bases, with 18 bases lying between them. The germline CDR1 and CDR2 sequences are LNHDA and SQIVND (reference sequence). The CDR3 extends over 14 amino acids.

This clone is a singleton in its sample. This sequence joins TRBV19 and TRBJ2-7; 8 bases agree with TRBD2. Germline-derived CDR1 and CDR2 are LNHDA and SQIVND (reference sequence). The CDR3 runs to 15 residues. Trimming at V came to 5 bases and at J to 7 bases, leaving 13 bases not matched to a gene. In DNA form, the CDR3 reads TGTGCCAGTAGTTGGGGCCCAAGCGGGGGCTCAGAGCAGTACTTC. Encoded protein: CASSWGPSGGSEQYF. The full variable domain, with the rest looked up from reference TRBV19 and TRBJ2-7, is DGGITQSPKYLFRKEGQNVTLSCEQNLNHDAMYWYRQDPGQGLRLIYYSQIVNDFQKGDIAEGYSVSREKKESFPLTVTSAQKNPTAFYLCASSWGPSGGSEQYFGPGTRLTVT.

The V gene is TRBV7-2, the J gene TRBJ2-7; 9 nucleotides agree with TRBD1. V gave up 1 base and J gave up 4 bases; unmatched junction bases: 8. Germline CDR1 is SGHTA and CDR2 is FQGNSA. The CDR3 is made up of 16 amino acids. CDR3 residues: CASSLDSGTGSYEQYF. CDR3 nucleotides: TGTGCCAGCAGCTTAGACTCCGGGACAGGGAGTTACGAGCAGTACTTC.

This sequence joins TRBV5-1 and TRBJ2-7, with 7 bases matching TRBD1. With 0 bases clipped from V and 2 bases from J, the junction kept 8 bases outside the gene matches. Germline-derived CDR1 and CDR2 are SGHRS and YFSETQ. This CDR3 region has 16 residues. The CDR3 here is CASSLEVGQGAYEQYF. DNA of the CDR3: TGCGCCAGCAGCTTGGAAGTTGGGCAGGGGGCCTACGAGCAGTACTTC.

The rearrangement joins TRBV5-4 to TRBJ2-7, with D maybe TRBD2 (5 bases). The germline V and J ends were trimmed by 4 bases and 0 bases, with 14 bases remaining between them. Per the germline V gene, CDR1 is SGHNT and CDR2 is YYREEE (reference sequence). This CDR3 region has 15 residues. DNA for the CDR3: TGTGCCAGCAGCCTCCCGGGATCCCTCTCCTACGAGCAGTACTTC. Translation gives CASSLPGSLSYEQYF.

This chain uses TRBV28 with TRBJ1-2, with TRBD1 as a possible D gene (5 bases). V lost 5 bases, J lost 4 bases, and 11 bases lay in between. The CDR3 loop spans 13 amino acids. In germline, CDR1 is MDHEN, CDR2 SYDVKM. Here the CDR3 DNA reads TGTGCCAGCAGTGATGACAGCGTCTATGGCTACACCTTC. Translation: CASSDDSVYGYTF.

The genes are TRBV4-2 and TRBJ2-3; TRBD1 matches at 11 bases. The CDR3 extends over 16 amino acids. J was trimmed by 7 bases and V by 2 bases; bases with no gene match: 8. The germline V gene encodes CDR1 LGHNA and CDR2 YNFKEQ. In DNA, the CDR3 is TGTGCCAGCAGCCAAAGAACCGGGACAGGGGGAAATACGCAGTATTTT. It is translated as CASSQRTGTGGNTQYF.

This clone was seen only a few times. The chain employs TRBV27 and TRBJ2-3; perhaps TRBD1 as D (6 bases). The CDR3 runs to 18 residues. Germline V CDR1 and CDR2: MNHEY, SMNVEV (reference sequence). The germline V and J ends were trimmed by 4 bases and 0 bases, with 20 bases remaining between them. The CDR3 DNA reads as TGTGCCAGCAGTTACACGGGTTCAGGGGCTCTCAGCACAGATACGCAGTATTTT. This codes for CASSYTGSGALSTDTQYF.

This sequence joins TRBV9 and TRBJ1-1; 7 positions match TRBD1. CDR1 and CDR2 from the germline V gene are SGDLS and YYNGEE. The CDR3 totals 15 residues. V shed 2 bases, J shed 4 bases, and the junction held 8 bases outside the gene matches. CDR3 nucleotides: TGTGCCAGCAGCGTGGTCAAGGGGGCCAGCACTGAAGCTTTCTTT. It translates to CASSVVKGASTEAFF.

The chain couples TRBV18 to TRBJ2-2, with a tentative D call TRBD2 (5 bases). CDR1 KGHSH and CDR2 LQKENI come from the germline V gene. Trimming left V 3 bases short and J 0 bases short, with 11 bases between. This CDR3 has 16 amino acids. This chain's CDR3 is CASSPLGSSNTGELFF. As DNA, the CDR3 is TGTGCCAGCTCACCCTTGGGGAGTTCGAACACCGGGGAGCTGTTTTTT. The full variable domain, its missing parts supplied by reference TRBV18 and TRBJ2-2, is NAGVMQNPRHLVRRRGQEARLRCSPMKGHSHVYWYRQLPEEGLKFMVYLQKENIIDESGMPKERFSAEFPKEGPSILRIQQVVRGDSAAYFCASSPLGSSNTGELFFGEGSRLTVL.

The gene calls are TRBV7-6 and TRBJ1-1; no reliable D call. Germline CDR1 is SGHVS and CDR2 is FNYEAQ. The CDR3 is 13 amino acids. V lost 1 base to trimming and J lost 1 base, with 4 bases between them. The CDR3 nucleotides read TGTGCCAGCAGCTTAGGACAGAACACTGAAGCTTTCTTT. This gives the protein CASSLGQNTEAFF.

The gene calls are TRBV7-2 and TRBJ2-7; 10 bases are a match to TRBD2. Germline lookup yields CDR1 SGHTA and CDR2 FQGNSA. The V and J ends lost 4 bases and 2 bases, in that order; junction bases with no gene match: 2. The length of the CDR3 is 14 residues. The DNA of the CDR3 is TGTGCCAGCAGCTCAGCGGGGGGGGCCTACGAGCAGTACTTC. As protein: CASSSAGGAYEQYF.

This clone was picked up a small number of times. This chain connects TRBV28 to TRBJ2-7; no firm D call. The CDR3 totals 13 residues. Per germline, CDR1 MDHEN and CDR2 SYDVKM. Trimming shortened V by 8 bases and J by 2 bases, and 13 bases separated the two germline ends. CDR3 in amino acids: CASGLESPYEQYF. The CDR3 nucleotides are TGTGCCAGCGGTCTGGAGAGTCCCTACGAGCAGTACTTC.

The gene calls are TRBV27 and TRBJ1-6; D ambiguous. The CDR3 length is 18 residues. Trimming stripped 2 bases from V and 0 bases from J, with 14 bases between. From germline, CDR1 is MNHEY and CDR2 SMNVEV (reference sequence). Written as DNA, the CDR3 is TGTGCCAGCAGTTTACATGGCGGATTCAGCTCCTATAATTCACCCCTCCACTTT. Translated, it gives CASSLHGGFSSYNSPLHF.

The gene calls are TRBV19 and TRBJ1-2; 7 bases agree with TRBD1. Per germline, CDR1 LNHDA and CDR2 SQIVND (reference sequence). V was clipped by 4 bases and J by 5 bases; unmatched bases: 4. The CDR3 consists of 13 residues. The CDR3 here is CASSNDRVYGYTF. The CDR3 DNA is TGTGCCAGTAGTAATGACAGGGTTTATGGCTACACCTTC.

The sample holds one count of this clone. CDR3 sequence: CASSPPTGDNSPLHF. DNA for the CDR3: TGTGCCAGCAGTCCTCCGACAGGCGATAATTCACCCCTCCACTTT. V usage is TRBV28 and J usage is TRBJ1-6; possible D gene TRBD1, 6 bases. The CDR3 is made up of 15 amino acids. The V gene lost 5 bases and the J gene lost 5 bases, with 13 bases spanning the gap. CDR1 and CDR2 (germline): MDHEN, SYDVKM.

This clone was seen once. The chain recombines TRBV19 with TRBJ1-1, with D perhaps TRBD1 (5 bases). There are 19 residues in the CDR3. The germline V gene has CDR1 LNHDA and CDR2 SQIVND (reference sequence). V lost 3 bases and J 6 bases, leaving 29 bases between the germline ends. This CDR3 is CASSIDAAEGRRINAEAFF. The CDR3 DNA follows: TGTGCCAGTAGTATCGACGCAGCAGAGGGGAGGCGGATTAACGCTGAAGCTTTCTTT.

V usage is TRBV6-6 and J usage is TRBJ1-2; tentatively, D is TRBD1 (6 bases). The CDR3 is 15 amino acids. CDR1 MNHNY and CDR2 SVGAGI come from the germline V gene (reference sequence). V lost 5 bases to trimming and J lost 0 bases, with 13 bases between them. The chain's CDR3 is CASSPQGRSNYGYTF. The CDR3, as DNA: TGTGCCAGCAGTCCACAGGGACGGTCTAACTATGGCTACACCTTC.

The CDR3 is CASSEGQLNTEAFF. In DNA, the CDR3 is TGTGCTAGTAGCGAGGGACAGCTGAACACTGAAGCTTTCTTT. This rearrangement joins TRBV12-5 to TRBJ1-1; TRBD1 matches at 7 bases. Germline CDR1 reads LGHNT; CDR2 reads FRNRAP. This CDR3 comprises 14 residues. Trimming cost V 8 bases and J 0 bases; bases outside gene matches: 6.

The J gene is TRBJ2-7, the V gene TRBV27, with D perhaps matching TRBD2 (5 bases). The ends were cut back, 2 bases at V and 2 bases at J, with 13 bases in the middle. From germline, CDR1 is MNHEY and CDR2 SMNVEV (reference sequence). The CDR3 is 15 residues long. CDR3 sequence: CASSLTAGVTYEQYF. DNA of the CDR3: TGTGCCAGCAGTTTAACAGCCGGGGTGACCTACGAGCAGTACTTC.

Concerning this clone: A read error may produce the germline difference seen at one junction end. This rearrangement joins TRBV5-1 to TRBJ2-6; maybe TRBD1 (5 bases). The CDR3 sequence is 19 residues long. CDR1 is SGHRS and CDR2 is YFSETQ in the germline V gene. The CDR3 region is CASSPVGSTATSGSNVLTF. The CDR3 DNA reads TGCGCCAGCAGCCCAGTGGGGTCGACAGCCACCTCTGGGTCCAACGTCCTGACTTTC.

The V and J genes are TRBV19 and TRBJ1-3; D not resolved. This CDR3 has 15 amino acids. With 10 bases removed from V and 4 bases from J, the gap between germline ends came to 20 bases. Germline assignment: CDR1 LNHDA and CDR2 SQIVND (reference sequence). The chain's CDR3 is CATLPGKGSGNTIYF. DNA for the CDR3: TGTGCCACGTTGCCGGGGAAAGGATCAGGAAACACCATATATTTT.

V gene TRBV7-3 combines with J gene TRBJ1-6; 9 bases line up with TRBD1. The CDR3 loop spans 15 amino acids. V dropped 8 bases and J dropped 9; count of bases not matched to a gene: 11. Per the germline V gene, CDR1 is SGHTA and CDR2 is FQGTGA. As DNA, the CDR3 is TGTGCCAGCGTCCCTGACAGGGGGGGAGCTTCACCCCTCCACTTT. Protein sequence: CASVPDRGGASPLHF.

This clone was picked up one time. V and J are TRBV2 and TRBJ2-7; 7 bases map to TRBD1. The CDR3 has 15 amino acids. Germline CDR1 SNHLY, CDR2 FYNNEI. The V gene end was trimmed by 6 bases and the J gene end by 0 bases; junction bases not matched to a gene: 8. The CDR3 nucleotides are TGTGCCAGCAGGATGGACAGGCACCCCTCCTACGAGCAGTACTTC. This encodes CASRMDRHPSYEQYF.

This clone was observed a handful of times. The chain joins TRBV7-2 to TRBJ2-1, with 8 bases fitting TRBD1. The CDR3 sequence is 15 residues long. CDR1 is SGHTA and CDR2 is FQGNSA in the germline V gene. With 6 bases clipped from V and 9 bases from J, the junction kept 13 bases outside the gene matches. CDR3 loop: CASSMGQVPSSEQFF. The CDR3, as DNA: TGTGCCAGCAGTATGGGACAGGTTCCCTCTAGTGAGCAGTTCTTC.

This rearrangement joins TRBV27 to TRBJ2-2; 10 bases match TRBD2. Germline-derived CDR1 and CDR2 are MNHEY and SMNVEV (reference sequence). J was trimmed by 3 bases and V by 4 bases; bases with no gene match: 11. This CDR3 has 18 residues. CDR3 in amino acids: CASSWGPPSGSHTGELFF. The CDR3 region has the DNA TGTGCCAGCAGTTGGGGCCCCCCTAGCGGGAGTCACACCGGGGAGCTGTTTTTT.

The genes are TRBV19 and TRBJ2-3, with D tentatively TRBD1 (5 bases). This CDR3 region has 13 residues. The germline V gene encodes CDR1 LNHDA and CDR2 SQIVND (reference sequence). Trimming removed 7 bases from V and 4 bases from J, with 12 bases in between. CDR3 protein: CASTQGRADTQYF. CDR3 DNA: TGTGCCAGTACCCAGGGCAGGGCAGATACGCAGTATTTT.

This sequence joins TRBV11-2 and TRBJ1-6, with no clear D. Trimming left V 7 bases short and J 14 bases short, with 21 bases between. Per germline, CDR1 SGHAT and CDR2 FQNNGV. CDR3 size: 14 residues. CDR3 nucleotide sequence: TGTGCCAGCACTCCCGGACGGGGATTGGGATCCCTCCACTTT. It is translated as CASTPGRGLGSLHF.